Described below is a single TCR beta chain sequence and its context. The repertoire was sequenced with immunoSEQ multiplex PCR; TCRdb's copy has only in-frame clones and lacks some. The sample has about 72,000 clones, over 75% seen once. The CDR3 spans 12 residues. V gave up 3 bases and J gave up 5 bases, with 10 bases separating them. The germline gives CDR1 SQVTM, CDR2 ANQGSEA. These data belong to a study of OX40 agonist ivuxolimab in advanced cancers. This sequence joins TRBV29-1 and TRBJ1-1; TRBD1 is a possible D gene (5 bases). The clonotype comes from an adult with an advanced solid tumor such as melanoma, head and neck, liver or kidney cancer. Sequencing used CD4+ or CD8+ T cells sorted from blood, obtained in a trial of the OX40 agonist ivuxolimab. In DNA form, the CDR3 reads TGCAGCGTTGAGACCTGGGGGACTGAAGCTTTCTTT. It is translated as CSVETWGTEAFF.